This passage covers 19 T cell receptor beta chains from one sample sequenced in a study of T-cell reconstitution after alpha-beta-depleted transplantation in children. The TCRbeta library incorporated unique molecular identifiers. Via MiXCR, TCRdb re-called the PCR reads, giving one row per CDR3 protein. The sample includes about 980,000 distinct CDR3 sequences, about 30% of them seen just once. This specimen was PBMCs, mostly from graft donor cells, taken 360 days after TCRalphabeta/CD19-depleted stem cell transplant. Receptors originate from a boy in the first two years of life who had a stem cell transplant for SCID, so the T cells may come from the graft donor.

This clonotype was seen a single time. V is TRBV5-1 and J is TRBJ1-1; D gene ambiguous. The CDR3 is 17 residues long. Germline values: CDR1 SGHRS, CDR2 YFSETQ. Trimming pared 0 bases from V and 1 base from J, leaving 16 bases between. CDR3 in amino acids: CASSLGVLGMGNTEAFF. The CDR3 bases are TGCGCCAGCAGCTTGGGGGTTTTGGGGATGGGGAACACTGAAGCTTTCTTT.

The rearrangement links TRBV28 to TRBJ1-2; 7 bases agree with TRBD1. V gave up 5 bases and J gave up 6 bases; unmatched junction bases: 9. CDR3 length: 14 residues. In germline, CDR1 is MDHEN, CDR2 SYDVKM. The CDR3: CASSRPDREDGYTF. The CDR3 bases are TGTGCCAGCAGTCGCCCAGACAGGGAGGATGGCTACACCTTC.

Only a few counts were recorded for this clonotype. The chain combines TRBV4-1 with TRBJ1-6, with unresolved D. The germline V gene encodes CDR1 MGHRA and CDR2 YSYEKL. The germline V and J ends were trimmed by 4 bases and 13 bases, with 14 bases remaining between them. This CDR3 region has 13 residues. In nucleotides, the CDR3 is TGCGCCAGCAGCCCTCGGGGAGGGTCTCCCCTCCACTTT. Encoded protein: CASSPRGGSPLHF.

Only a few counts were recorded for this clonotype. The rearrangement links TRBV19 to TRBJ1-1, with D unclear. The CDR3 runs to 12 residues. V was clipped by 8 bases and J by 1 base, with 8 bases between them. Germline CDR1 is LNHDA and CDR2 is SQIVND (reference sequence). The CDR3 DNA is TGTGCCAGTCAAGGTTGGAACACTGAAGCTTTCTTT. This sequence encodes CASQGWNTEAFF.

The CDR3 DNA reads TGCGCCAGCAGCCCTAGGACAGGGACGGGCCACGAGCAGTACTTC. Its protein is CASSPRTGTGHEQYF. The J gene is TRBJ2-7, the V gene TRBV5-1; 8 bases map to TRBD1. V lost 4 bases to trimming and J lost 5 bases; unmatched junction nucleotides: 11. The CDR3 sequence is 15 residues long. Germline lookup yields CDR1 SGHRS and CDR2 YFSETQ.

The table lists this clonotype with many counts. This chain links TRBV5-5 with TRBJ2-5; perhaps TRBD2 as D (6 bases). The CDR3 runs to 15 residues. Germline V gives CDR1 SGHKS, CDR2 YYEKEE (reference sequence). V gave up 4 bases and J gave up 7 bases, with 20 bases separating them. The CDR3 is CASSRTRDFLTTQYF. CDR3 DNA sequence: TGTGCCAGCAGCCGGACCCGGGACTTCCTCACGACCCAGTACTTC.

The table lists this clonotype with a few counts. CDR3 loop: CASSVSGGSSYEQYF. CDR3 sequence (DNA): TGTGCCAGCAGCGTATCCGGGGGGAGCTCCTACGAGCAGTACTTC. The V and J genes are TRBV9 and TRBJ2-7; 7 nucleotides match TRBD2. The length of the CDR3 is 15 residues. The germline gives CDR1 SGDLS, CDR2 YYNGEE. V shed 1 base, J shed 0 bases, and the junction held 4 bases outside the gene matches.

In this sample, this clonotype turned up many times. Here the CDR3 reads CASSAPGQGYEQYF. The CDR3 DNA follows: TGTGCCAGCAGCGCCCCGGGACAGGGCTACGAGCAGTACTTC. The chain recombines TRBV2 with TRBJ2-7; 9 bases align to TRBD1. The length of the CDR3 is 14 residues. V gave up 6 bases and J gave up 3 bases; unmatched junction bases: 6. Germline V gene sequence: CDR1 SNHLY, CDR2 FYNNEI.

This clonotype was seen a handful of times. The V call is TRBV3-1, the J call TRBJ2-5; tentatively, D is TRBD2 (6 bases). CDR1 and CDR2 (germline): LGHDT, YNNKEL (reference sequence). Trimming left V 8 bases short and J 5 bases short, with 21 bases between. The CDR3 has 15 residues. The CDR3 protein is CASSGSGWAGETQYF. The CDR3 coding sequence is TGTGCCAGCTCAGGGTCCGGATGGGCGGGGGAGACCCAGTACTTC.

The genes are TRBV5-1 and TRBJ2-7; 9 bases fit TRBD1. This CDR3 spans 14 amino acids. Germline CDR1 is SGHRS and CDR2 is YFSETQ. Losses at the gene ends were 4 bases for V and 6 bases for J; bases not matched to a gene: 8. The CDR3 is CASSGAGTGSEQYF. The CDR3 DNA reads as TGCGCCAGCAGCGGCGCCGGGACAGGGAGCGAGCAGTACTTC. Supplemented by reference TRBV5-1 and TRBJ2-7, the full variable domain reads KAGVTQTPRYLIKTRGQQVTLSCSPISGHRSVSWYQQTPGQGLQFLFEYFSETQRNKGNFPGRFSGRQFSNSRSEMNVSTLELGDSALYLCASSGAGTGSEQYFGPGTRLTVT.

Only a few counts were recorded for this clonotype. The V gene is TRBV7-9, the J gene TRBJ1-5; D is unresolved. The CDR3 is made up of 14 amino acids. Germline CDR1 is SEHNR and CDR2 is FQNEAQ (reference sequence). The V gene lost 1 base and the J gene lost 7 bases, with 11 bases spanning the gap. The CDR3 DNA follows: TGTGCCAGCAGCTTAGACTCGGGTGGGCAGCCCCAGCATTTT. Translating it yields CASSLDSGGQPQHF.

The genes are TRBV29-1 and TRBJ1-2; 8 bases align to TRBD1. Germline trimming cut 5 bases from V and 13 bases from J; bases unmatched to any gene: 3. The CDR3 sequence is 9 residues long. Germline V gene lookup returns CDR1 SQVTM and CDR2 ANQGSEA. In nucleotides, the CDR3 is TGCAGCGTTCAGACAGGGGCCACCTTC. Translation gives CSVQTGATF.

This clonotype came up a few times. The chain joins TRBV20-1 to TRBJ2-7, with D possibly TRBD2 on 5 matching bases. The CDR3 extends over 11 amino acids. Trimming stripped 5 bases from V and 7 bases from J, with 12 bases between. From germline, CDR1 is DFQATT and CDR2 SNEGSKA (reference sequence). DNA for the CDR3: TGCAGTGCTGGGGAACGAGGGGAGCAGTACTTC. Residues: CSAGERGEQYF.

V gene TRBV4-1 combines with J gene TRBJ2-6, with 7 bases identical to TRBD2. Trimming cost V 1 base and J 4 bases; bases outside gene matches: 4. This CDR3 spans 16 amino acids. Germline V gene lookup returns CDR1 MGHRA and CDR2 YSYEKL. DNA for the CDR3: TGCGCCAGCAGCCAAGTGGGAGGGCGGGGGGCCAACGTCCTGACTTTC. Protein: CASSQVGGRGANVLTF.

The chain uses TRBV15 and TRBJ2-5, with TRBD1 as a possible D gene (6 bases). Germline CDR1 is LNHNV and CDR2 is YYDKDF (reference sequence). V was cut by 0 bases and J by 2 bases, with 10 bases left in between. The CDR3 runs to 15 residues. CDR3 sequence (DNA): TGTGCCACCAGCAGAGATGGGACACGGCAAGAGACCCAGTACTTC. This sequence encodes CATSRDGTRQETQYF.

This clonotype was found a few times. The CDR3 DNA reads as TGTGCCAGCAGTTACGCGCCAGGGGAGGGGTACTACGAGCAGTACTTC. Translation gives CASSYAPGEGYYEQYF. The chain has TRBV6-5 and TRBJ2-7; TRBD2 is a possible D gene (7 bases). The germline V gene encodes CDR1 MNHEY and CDR2 SVGAGI. CDR3 size: 16 residues. V was trimmed by 2 bases and J by 3 bases, leaving 17 bases between them.

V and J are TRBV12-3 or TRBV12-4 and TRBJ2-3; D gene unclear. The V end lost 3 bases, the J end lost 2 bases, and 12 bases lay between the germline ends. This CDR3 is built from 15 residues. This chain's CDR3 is CASSFVHTATDTQYF. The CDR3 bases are TGTGCCAGCAGTTTTGTCCACACCGCCACAGATACGCAGTATTTT.

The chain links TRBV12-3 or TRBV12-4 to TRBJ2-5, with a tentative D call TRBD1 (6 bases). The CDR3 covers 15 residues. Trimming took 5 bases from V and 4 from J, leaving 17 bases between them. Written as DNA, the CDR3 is TGTGCCAGCAGTCCCGCACTAGGGGGTGGAGAGACCCAGTACTTC. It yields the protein CASSPALGGGETQYF.

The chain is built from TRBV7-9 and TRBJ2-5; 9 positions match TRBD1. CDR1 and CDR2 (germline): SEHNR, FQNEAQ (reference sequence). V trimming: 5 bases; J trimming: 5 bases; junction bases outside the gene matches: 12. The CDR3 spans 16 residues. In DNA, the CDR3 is TGTGCCAGCAGCCCACGAAGACAGGGGGTTGAGGAGACCCAGTACTTC. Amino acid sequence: CASSPRRQGVEETQYF. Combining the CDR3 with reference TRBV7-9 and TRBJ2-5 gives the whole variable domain DTGVSQNPRHKITKRGQNVTFRCDPISEHNRLYWYRQTLGQGPEFLTYFQNEAQLEKSRLLSDRFSAERPKGSFSTLEIQRTEQGDSAMYLCASSPRRQGVEETQYFGPGTRLLVL.